This T cell receptor beta chain was sequenced in a study of CD4+ T cells in melanoma. Study-wide points: CD8+ T cell, macrophage and B cell function reportedly correlated with neoantigen-specific CD4+ T cells. In melanoma, neoantigen-specific CD4+ T cells reportedly differed in differentiation state.

Clones were sequenced by immunoSEQ multiplex PCR, and TCRdb holds only the in-frame ones, with some missing. The sample consists of roughly 15,000 clones, approximately 79% of them appearing once. In regard to this clone: The antigen remains undetermined.

This TCR came from a human donor with melanoma. Sequencing was performed on cells from a culture (not recorded whether cultured in vitro).

The CDR3 DNA is TGTGCCTGGAGTTTACAGGGGGAGTATAGCAATCAGCCCCAGCATTTT. It translates to CAWSLQGEYSNQPQHF. The chain carries TRBV30 and TRBJ1-5; 8 nucleotides line up with TRBD1. The germline V gene encodes CDR1 GTSNPN and CDR2 SVGIG (reference sequence). The CDR3 contains 16 residues. V shed 2 bases and J 0 bases; nucleotides not matched to a gene: 6.